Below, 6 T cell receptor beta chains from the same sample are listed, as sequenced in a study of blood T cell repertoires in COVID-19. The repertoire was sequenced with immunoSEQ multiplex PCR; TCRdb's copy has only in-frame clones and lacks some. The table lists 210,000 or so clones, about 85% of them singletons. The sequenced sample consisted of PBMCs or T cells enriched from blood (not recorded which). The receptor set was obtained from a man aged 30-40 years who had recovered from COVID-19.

CDR3 sequence: CASSQDHPGGYEQYF. Written as DNA, the CDR3 is TGTGCCAGCAGCCAAGATCATCCCGGAGGCTACGAGCAGTACTTC. The rearrangement uses TRBV4-2 and TRBJ2-7, with D maybe TRBD2 (5 bases). Trimming took off 0 bases at V and 3 bases at J, with 12 bases between the two ends. Germline values: CDR1 LGHNA, CDR2 YNFKEQ. The CDR3 is made up of 15 amino acids.

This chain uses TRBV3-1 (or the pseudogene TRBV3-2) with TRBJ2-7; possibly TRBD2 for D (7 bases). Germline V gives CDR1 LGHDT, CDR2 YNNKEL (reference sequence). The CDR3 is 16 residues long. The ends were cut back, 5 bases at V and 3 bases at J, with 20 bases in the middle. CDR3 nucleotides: TGTGCCAGCAGCGACAGGACTAGTCTTTTCTTCTACGAGCAGTACTTC. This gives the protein CASSDRTSLFFYEQYF.

DNA for the CDR3: TGTGCCAGCAGCTTGGCGACACTTCGTATGTACGAGCAGTACTTC. As protein: CASSLATLRMYEQYF. This chain links TRBV5-6 with TRBJ2-7; D unclear. Germline CDR1 SGHDT, CDR2 YYEEEE. V was clipped by 0 bases and J by 4 bases, with 14 bases between them. The CDR3 runs 15 residues.

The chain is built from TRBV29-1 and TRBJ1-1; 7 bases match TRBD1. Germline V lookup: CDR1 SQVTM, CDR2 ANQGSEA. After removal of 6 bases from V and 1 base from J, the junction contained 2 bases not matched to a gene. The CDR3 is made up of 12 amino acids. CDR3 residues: CSVRTGNTEAFF. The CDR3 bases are TGCAGCGTCCGGACAGGGAACACTGAAGCTTTCTTT.

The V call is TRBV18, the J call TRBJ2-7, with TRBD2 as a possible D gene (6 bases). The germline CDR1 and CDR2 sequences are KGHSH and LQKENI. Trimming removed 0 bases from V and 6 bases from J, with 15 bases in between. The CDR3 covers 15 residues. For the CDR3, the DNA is TGTGCCAGCTCACCACCGGGCGGGAAGTTGTCCGAGCAGTACTTC. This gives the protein CASSPPGGKLSEQYF.

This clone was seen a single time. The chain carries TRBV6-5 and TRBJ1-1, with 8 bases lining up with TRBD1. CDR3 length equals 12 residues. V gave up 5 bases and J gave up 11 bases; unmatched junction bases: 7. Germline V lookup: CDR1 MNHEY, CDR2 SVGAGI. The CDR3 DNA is TGTGCCAGCAGTCTCGGACAGGGTAATGCTTTCTTT. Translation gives CASSLGQGNAFF.